A single sample gave rise to the 15 T cell receptor beta chains below, sequenced in a study of T cell responses to AZD1222 COVID-19 vaccine. Here immunoSEQ multiplex PCR was the method, and the copy in TCRdb shows in-frame clones only, minus some. The sample has about 130,000 clones, about 93% seen once. The material sequenced was peripheral blood, taken on day 0 of AZD1222 vaccination. The receptors come from an adult in good health.

The rearrangement uses TRBV28 and TRBJ1-1, with no clear D. Trimming removed 4 bases from V and 0 bases from J, with 15 bases in between. The germline CDR1 and CDR2 sequences are MDHEN and SYDVKM. The CDR3 spans 16 residues. CDR3 sequence: CASSSRRWIMNTEAFF. For the CDR3, the DNA is TGTGCCAGCAGTTCCCGTAGGTGGATAATGAACACTGAAGCTTTCTTT.

This chain uses TRBV30 with TRBJ1-4; tentatively, D is TRBD1 (5 bases). Germline CDR1 is GTSNPN and CDR2 is SVGIG (reference sequence). This CDR3 has 14 amino acids. Between the trimmed V and J ends, which lost 5 bases and 8 bases, there was a span of 18 bases. The CDR3 nucleotides are TGTGCCTGGGGCCTCGGGGGAAGCGGGGAAAAACTGTTTTTT. This encodes CAWGLGGSGEKLFF.

The rearrangement links TRBV28 to TRBJ2-7, with D possibly TRBD1 on 5 matching bases. The CDR3 is 14 amino acids. Germline assignment: CDR1 MDHEN and CDR2 SYDVKM. V was trimmed by 5 bases and J by 5 bases, leaving 16 bases between them. Here the CDR3 DNA reads TGTGCCAGCAGTCCTCAGGGCTCAGTAAACGAGCAGTACTTC. Encoded protein: CASSPQGSVNEQYF. The full variable domain, in which reference TRBV28 and TRBJ2-7 provide the parts outside the CDR3, is DVKVTQSSRYLVKRTGEKVFLECVQDMDHENMFWYRQDPGLGLRLIYFSYDVKMKEKGDIPEGYSVSREKKERFSLILESASTNQTSMYLCASSPQGSVNEQYFGPGTRLTVT.

J is TRBJ2-2 and V is TRBV27; D unresolved. The CDR3 extends over 12 amino acids. Trimming cost V 2 bases and J 4 bases, with 2 bases left between them. Germline V gene data show CDR1 as MNHEY and CDR2 as SMNVEV (reference sequence). In DNA, the CDR3 is TGTGCCAGCAGTTTAGCCACCGGGGAGCTGTTTTTT. Translation gives CASSLATGELFF.

V gene TRBV5-1 combines with J gene TRBJ2-1; 9 bases agree with TRBD2. Germline trimming cut 0 bases from V and 7 bases from J; bases unmatched to any gene: 2. The CDR3 consists of 14 residues. Germline assignment: CDR1 SGHRS and CDR2 YFSETQ. Here the CDR3 DNA reads TGCGCCAGCAGCTTGGAGGCGGGAGGGAATGAGCAGTTCTTC. Protein sequence: CASSLEAGGNEQFF.

This rearrangement joins TRBV21-1 to TRBJ1-2; the D call of TRBD1 is as the table states it, not checked on the DNA. TRBV21-1 is a pseudogene. The CDR3 runs to 18 residues. CDR3 protein: CASSSGGGKIIYVYGYTF. As DNA, the CDR3 is TGTGCCAGCAGCAGCGGAGGGGGCAAGATCATCTATGTCTATGGCTACACCTTC.

The chain couples TRBV5-1 to TRBJ2-7, with D perhaps TRBD1 (5 bases). This CDR3 is built from 13 residues. V was trimmed by 0 bases and J by 4 bases, leaving 8 bases between them. Germline V gene lookup returns CDR1 SGHRS and CDR2 YFSETQ. The CDR3 DNA reads TGCGCCAGCAGCTTGGAGGGGATATACGAGCAGTACTTC. As protein: CASSLEGIYEQYF.

The count of this clone is one. The V call is TRBV12-3 or TRBV12-4, the J call TRBJ1-1; unclear D gene. This CDR3 is built from 12 residues. Trimming pared 6 bases from V and 5 bases from J, leaving 10 bases between. The CDR3 coding sequence is TGTGCCAGCAGGGGTATTGATACTGAAGCTTTCTTT. It translates to CASRGIDTEAFF.

Here the CDR3 reads CASSSHMNTEAFF. CDR3 bases: TGTGCCAGCAGTTCCCATATGAACACTGAAGCTTTCTTT. The chain carries TRBV28 and TRBJ1-1, with D unresolved. The CDR3 loop spans 13 amino acids. With 4 bases removed from V and 0 bases from J, the gap between germline ends came to 6 bases. Per the germline V gene, CDR1 is MDHEN and CDR2 is SYDVKM. Together with reference TRBV28 and TRBJ1-1, the CDR3 gives the full variable domain: DVKVTQSSRYLVKRTGEKVFLECVQDMDHENMFWYRQDPGLGLRLIYFSYDVKMKEKGDIPEGYSVSREKKERFSLILESASTNQTSMYLCASSSHMNTEAFFGQGTRLTVV.

The DNA for the CDR3 is TGCGCCAGCTTCCCCACGGGGGGAATTGGAACCGGGGAGCTGTTTTTT. This encodes CASFPTGGIGTGELFF. This sequence joins TRBV5-1 and TRBJ2-2; 7 bases line up with TRBD2. CDR3 length equals 16 residues. V was clipped by 7 bases and J by 5 bases; unmatched bases: 14. Germline V gene sequence: CDR1 SGHRS, CDR2 YFSETQ.

This chain joins TRBV7-9 and TRBJ1-5, with D unclear. The CDR3 loop spans 12 amino acids. Germline V lookup: CDR1 SEHNR, CDR2 FQNEAQ (reference sequence). Trimming removed 3 bases from V and 4 bases from J, with 4 bases in between. DNA of the CDR3: TGTGCCAGCAGCTTTAGTAATCAGCCCCAGCATTTT. This gives the protein CASSFSNQPQHF.

This clone was seen once. This chain uses TRBV25-1 with TRBJ2-7; D is unresolved. Germline V CDR1 and CDR2: MGHDK, SYGVNS. Trimming removed 1 base at V and 2 bases at J, with 9 bases between. The CDR3 has 14 amino acids. In DNA form, the CDR3 reads TGTGCCAGCAGTGAATTTGGGCCAACCTACGAGCAGTACTTC. This gives the protein CASSEFGPTYEQYF.

This chain joins TRBV19 and TRBJ1-6; no reliable D call. Trimming cost V 3 bases and J 7 bases, with 13 bases left between them. The CDR3 has 15 amino acids. CDR1 and CDR2 from the germline V gene are LNHDA and SQIVND (reference sequence). The CDR3 nucleotides read TGTGCCAGTAGTATTCGTCGCAGATTAAATTCACCCCTCCACTTT. It is translated as CASSIRRRLNSPLHF.

The chain carries TRBV30 and TRBJ2-6; D is ambiguous. The CDR3 runs to 14 residues. V lost 2 bases to trimming and J lost 4 bases, with 9 bases between them. The germline V gene encodes CDR1 GTSNPN and CDR2 SVGIG (reference sequence). CDR3 amino acids: CAWSPPSGANVLTF. The CDR3 DNA sequence: TGTGCCTGGAGTCCCCCATCGGGGGCCAACGTCCTGACTTTC.

The count of this clone is one. The chain joins TRBV10-1 to TRBJ2-7; no reliable D call. CDR3 size: 13 residues. V lost 0 bases and J 3 bases, leaving 6 bases between the germline ends. Germline V gives CDR1 WNHNN, CDR2 SYGVQD (reference sequence). CDR3 region: CASSESALYEQYF. For the CDR3, the DNA is TGCGCCAGCAGTGAGTCGGCCCTCTACGAGCAGTACTTC.